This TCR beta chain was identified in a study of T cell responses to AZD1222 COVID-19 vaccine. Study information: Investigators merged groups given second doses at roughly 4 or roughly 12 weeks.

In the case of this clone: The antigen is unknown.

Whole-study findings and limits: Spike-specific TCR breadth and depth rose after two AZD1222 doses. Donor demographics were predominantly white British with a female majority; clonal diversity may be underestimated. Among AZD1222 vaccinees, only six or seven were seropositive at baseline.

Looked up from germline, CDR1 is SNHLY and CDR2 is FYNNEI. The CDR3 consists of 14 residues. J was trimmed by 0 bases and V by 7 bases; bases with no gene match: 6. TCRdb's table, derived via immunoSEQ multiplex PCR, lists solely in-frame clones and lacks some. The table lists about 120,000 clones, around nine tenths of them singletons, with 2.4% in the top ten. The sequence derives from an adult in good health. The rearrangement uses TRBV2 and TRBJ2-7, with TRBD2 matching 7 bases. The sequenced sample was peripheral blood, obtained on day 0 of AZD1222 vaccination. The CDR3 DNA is TGTGCCAGCAAGCCGGGGGGAACCTCCTACGAGCAGTACTTC. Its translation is CASKPGGTSYEQYF. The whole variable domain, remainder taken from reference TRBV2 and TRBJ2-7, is EPEVTQTPSHQVTQMGQEVILRCVPISNHLYFYWYRQILGQKVEFLVSFYNNEISEKSEIFDDQFSVERPDGSNFTLKIRSTKLEDSAMYFCASKPGGTSYEQYFGPGTRLTVT.